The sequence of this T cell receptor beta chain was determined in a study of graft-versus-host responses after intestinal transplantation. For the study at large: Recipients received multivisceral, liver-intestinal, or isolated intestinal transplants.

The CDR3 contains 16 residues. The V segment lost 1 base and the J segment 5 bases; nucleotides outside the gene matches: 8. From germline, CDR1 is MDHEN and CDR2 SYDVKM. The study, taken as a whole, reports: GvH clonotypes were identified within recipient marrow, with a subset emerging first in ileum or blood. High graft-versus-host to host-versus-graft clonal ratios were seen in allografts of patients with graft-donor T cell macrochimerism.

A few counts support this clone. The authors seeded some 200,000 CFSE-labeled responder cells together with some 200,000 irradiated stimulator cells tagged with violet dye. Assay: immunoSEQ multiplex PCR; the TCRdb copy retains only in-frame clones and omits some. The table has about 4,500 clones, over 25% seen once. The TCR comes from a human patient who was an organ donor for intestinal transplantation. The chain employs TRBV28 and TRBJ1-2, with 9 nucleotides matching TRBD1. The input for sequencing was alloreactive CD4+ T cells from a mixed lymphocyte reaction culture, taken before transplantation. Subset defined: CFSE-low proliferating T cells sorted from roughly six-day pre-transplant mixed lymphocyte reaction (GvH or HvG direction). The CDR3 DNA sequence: TGTGCCAGCAGTTTATCAGGACAGGGGCTCTTTTATGGCTACACCTTC. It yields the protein CASSLSGQGLFYGYTF.